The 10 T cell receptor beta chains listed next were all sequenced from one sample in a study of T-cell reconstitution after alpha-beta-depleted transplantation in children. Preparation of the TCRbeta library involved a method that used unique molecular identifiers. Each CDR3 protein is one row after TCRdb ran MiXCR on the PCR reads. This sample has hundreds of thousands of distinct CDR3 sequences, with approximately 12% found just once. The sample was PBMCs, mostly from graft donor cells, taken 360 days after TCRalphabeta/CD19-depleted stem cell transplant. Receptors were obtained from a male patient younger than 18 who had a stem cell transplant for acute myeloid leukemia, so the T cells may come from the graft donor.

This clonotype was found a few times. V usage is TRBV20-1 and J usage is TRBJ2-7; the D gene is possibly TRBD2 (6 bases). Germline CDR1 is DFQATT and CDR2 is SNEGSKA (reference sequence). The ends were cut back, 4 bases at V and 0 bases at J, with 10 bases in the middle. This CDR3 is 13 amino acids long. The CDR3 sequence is CSAIPGSSYEQYF. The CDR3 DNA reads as TGCAGTGCTATTCCCGGGAGCTCCTACGAGCAGTACTTC.

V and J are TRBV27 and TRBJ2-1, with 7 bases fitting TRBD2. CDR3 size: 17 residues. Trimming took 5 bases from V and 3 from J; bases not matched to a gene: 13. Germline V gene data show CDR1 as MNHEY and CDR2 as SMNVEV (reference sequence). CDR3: CASSPVSIAGLYNEQFF. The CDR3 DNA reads TGTGCCAGCAGTCCCGTCTCGATAGCGGGCCTCTACAATGAGCAGTTCTTC.

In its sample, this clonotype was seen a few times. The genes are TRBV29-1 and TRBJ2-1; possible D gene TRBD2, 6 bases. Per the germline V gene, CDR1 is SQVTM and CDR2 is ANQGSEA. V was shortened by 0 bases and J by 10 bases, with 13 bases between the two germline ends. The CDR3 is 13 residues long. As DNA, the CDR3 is TGCAGCGTTGAAGATCCGGGGGATAGGGAGCAGTTCTTC. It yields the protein CSVEDPGDREQFF.

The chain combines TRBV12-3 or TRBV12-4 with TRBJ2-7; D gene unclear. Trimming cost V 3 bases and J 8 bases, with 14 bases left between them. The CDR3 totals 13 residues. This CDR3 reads CASSFRHWKKQYF. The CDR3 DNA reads TGTGCCAGCAGTTTTCGACACTGGAAAAAGCAGTACTTC.

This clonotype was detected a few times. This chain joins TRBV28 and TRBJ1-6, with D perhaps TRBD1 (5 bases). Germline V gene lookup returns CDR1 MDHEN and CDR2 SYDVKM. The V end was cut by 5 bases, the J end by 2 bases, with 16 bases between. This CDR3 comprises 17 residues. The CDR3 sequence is CASSPRPQGTYNSPLHF. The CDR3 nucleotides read TGTGCCAGCAGTCCCCGACCGCAGGGAACCTATAATTCACCCCTCCACTTT.

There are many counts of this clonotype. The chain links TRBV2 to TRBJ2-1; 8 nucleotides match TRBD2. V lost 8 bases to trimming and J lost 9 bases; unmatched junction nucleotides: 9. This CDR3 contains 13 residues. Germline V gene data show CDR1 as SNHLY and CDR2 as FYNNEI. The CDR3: CASGGTSFVEQFF. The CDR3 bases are TGTGCCAGCGGGGGGACTAGTTTTGTTGAGCAGTTCTTC. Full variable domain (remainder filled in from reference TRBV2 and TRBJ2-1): EPEVTQTPSHQVTQMGQEVILRCVPISNHLYFYWYRQILGQKVEFLVSFYNNEISEKSEIFDDQFSVERPDGSNFTLKIRSTKLEDSAMYFCASGGTSFVEQFFGPGTRLTVL.

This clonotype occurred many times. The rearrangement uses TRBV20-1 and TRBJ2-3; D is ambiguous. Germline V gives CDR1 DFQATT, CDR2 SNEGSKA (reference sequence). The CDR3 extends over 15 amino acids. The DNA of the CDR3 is TGCAGGGCCTGGCGCTCCGCTACTAGCACAGATACGCAGTATTTT. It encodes CRAWRSATSTDTQYF.

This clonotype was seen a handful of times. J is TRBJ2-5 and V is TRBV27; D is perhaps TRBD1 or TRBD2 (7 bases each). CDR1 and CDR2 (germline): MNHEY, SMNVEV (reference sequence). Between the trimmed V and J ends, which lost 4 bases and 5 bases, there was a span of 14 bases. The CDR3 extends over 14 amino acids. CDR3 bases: TGTGCCAGCAGTTATCAGGGGGGGCCGGAGACCCAGTACTTC. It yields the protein CASSYQGGPETQYF.

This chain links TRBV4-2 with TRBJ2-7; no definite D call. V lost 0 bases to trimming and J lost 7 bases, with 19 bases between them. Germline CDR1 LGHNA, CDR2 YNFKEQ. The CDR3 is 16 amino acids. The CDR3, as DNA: TGTGCCAGCAGCCAAGATCTCAGTTTTGCTTCTAAAGAGCAGTACTTC. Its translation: CASSQDLSFASKEQYF.

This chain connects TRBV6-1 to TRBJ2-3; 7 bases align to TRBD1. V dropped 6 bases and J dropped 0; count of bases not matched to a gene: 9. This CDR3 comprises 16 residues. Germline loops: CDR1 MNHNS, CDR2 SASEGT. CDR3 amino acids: CASSLTGSSSTDTQYF. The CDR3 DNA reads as TGTGCCAGCAGCTTGACAGGGTCCTCTAGCACAGATACGCAGTATTTT.